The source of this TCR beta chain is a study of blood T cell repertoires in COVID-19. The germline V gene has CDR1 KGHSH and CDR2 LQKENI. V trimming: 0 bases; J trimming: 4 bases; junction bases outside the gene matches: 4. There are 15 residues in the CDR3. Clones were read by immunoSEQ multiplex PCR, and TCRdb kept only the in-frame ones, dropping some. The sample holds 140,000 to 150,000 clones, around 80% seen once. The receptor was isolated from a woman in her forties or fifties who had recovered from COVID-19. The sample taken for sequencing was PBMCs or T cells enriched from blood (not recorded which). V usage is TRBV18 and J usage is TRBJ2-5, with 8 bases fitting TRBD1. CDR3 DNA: TGTGCCAGCTCACCACCAACCGACAGGGGAGAGACCCAGTACTTC. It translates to CASSPPTDRGETQYF.